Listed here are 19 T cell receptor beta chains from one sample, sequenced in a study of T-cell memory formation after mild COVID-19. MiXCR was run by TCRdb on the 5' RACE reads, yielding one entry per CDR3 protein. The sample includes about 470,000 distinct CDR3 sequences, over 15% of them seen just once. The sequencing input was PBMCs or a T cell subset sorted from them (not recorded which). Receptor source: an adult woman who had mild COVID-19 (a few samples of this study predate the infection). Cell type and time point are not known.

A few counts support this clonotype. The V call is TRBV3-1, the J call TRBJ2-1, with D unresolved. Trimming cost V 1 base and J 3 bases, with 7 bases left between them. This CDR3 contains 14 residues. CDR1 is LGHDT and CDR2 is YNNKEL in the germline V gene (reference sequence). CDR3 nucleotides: TGTGCCAGCAGCCAAGGGGTCGGCTACAATGAGCAGTTCTTC. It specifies CASSQGVGYNEQFF.

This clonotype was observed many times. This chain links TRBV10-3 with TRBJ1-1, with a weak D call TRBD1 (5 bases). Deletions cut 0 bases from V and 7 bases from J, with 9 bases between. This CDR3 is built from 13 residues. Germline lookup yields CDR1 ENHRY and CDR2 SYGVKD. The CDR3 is CAISESGTGEAFF. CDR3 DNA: TGTGCCATCAGTGAGTCGGGGACGGGTGAAGCTTTCTTT.

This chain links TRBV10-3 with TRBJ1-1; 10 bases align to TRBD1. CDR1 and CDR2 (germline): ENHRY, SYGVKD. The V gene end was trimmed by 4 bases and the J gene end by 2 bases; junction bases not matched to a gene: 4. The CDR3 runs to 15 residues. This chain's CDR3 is CAISATGGFNTEAFF. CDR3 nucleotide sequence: TGTGCCATCAGTGCGACAGGGGGCTTTAACACTGAAGCTTTCTTT.

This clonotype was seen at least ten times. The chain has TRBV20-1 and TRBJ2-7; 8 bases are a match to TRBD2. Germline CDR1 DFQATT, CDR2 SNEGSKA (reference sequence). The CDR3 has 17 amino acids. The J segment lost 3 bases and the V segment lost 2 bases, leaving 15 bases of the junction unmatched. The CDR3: CSARSEFGPSGRYEQYF. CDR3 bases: TGCAGTGCTAGATCTGAATTTGGGCCTAGCGGGCGCTACGAGCAGTACTTC.

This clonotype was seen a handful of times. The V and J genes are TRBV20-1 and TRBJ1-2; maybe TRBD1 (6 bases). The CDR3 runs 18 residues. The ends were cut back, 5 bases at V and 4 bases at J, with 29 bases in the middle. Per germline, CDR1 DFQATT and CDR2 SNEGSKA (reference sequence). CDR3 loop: CSARPGGLRGAHIYGYTF. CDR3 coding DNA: TGCAGTGCTCGACCGGGGGGTCTGAGGGGGGCGCATATCTATGGCTACACCTTC.

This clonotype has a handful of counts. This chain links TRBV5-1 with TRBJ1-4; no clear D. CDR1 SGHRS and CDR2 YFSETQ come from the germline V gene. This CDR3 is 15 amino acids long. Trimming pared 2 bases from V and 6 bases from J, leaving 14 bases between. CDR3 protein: CASSLLDGSDEKLFF. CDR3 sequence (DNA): TGCGCCAGCAGCTTACTGGACGGCTCGGATGAAAAACTGTTTTTT.

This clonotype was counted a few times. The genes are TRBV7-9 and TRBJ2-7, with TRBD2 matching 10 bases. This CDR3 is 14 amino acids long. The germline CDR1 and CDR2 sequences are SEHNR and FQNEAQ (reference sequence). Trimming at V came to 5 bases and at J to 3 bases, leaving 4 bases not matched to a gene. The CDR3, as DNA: TGTGCCAGCAGCACCGCTAGCGGGGGCTACGAGCAGTACTTC. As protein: CASSTASGGYEQYF. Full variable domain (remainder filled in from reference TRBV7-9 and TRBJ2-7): DTGVSQNPRHKITKRGQNVTFRCDPISEHNRLYWYRQTLGQGPEFLTYFQNEAQLEKSRLLSDRFSAERPKGSFSTLEIQRTEQGDSAMYLCASSTASGGYEQYFGPGTRLTVT.

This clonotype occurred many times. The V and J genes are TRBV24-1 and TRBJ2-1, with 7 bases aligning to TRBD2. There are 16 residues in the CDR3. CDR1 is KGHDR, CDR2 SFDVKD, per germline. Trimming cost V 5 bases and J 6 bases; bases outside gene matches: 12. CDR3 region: CATSATASGAINEQFF. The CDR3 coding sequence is TGTGCCACCAGTGCCACCGCTAGCGGAGCTATCAATGAGCAGTTCTTC.

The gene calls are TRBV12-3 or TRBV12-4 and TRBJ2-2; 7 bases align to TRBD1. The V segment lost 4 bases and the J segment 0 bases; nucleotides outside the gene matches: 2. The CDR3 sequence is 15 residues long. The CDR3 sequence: CASSSGTANTGELFF. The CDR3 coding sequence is TGTGCCAGCAGTTCCGGGACAGCGAACACCGGGGAGCTGTTTTTT.

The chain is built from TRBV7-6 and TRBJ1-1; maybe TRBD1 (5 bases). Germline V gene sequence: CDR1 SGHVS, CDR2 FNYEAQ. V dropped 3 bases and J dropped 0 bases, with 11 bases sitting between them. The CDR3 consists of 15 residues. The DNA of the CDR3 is TGTGCCAGCAGCTTCTTGACAGAGATGAACACTGAAGCTTTCTTT. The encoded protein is CASSFLTEMNTEAFF. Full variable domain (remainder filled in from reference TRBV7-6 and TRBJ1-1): GAGVSQSPRYKVTKRGQDVALRCDPISGHVSLYWYRQALGQGPEFLTYFNYEAQQDKSGLPNDRFSAERPEGSISTLTIQRTEQRDSAMYRCASSFLTEMNTEAFFGQGTRLTVV.

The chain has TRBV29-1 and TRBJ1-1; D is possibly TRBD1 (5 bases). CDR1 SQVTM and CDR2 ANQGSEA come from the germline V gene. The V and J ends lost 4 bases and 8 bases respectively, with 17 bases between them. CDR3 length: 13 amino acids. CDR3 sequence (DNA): TGCAGCGTTGGTAGAGGGACGAAACAGGAAGCTTTCTTT. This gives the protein CSVGRGTKQEAFF.

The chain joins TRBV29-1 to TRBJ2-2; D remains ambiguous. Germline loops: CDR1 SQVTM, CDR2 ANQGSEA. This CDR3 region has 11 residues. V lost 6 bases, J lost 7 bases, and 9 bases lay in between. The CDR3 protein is CSVRLHGELFF. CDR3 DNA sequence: TGCAGCGTAAGACTCCACGGGGAGCTGTTTTTT.

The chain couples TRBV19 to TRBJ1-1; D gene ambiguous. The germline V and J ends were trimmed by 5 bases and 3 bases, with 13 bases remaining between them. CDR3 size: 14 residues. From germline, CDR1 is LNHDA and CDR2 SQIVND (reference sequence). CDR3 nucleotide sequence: TGTGCCAGTAGTGTCGAGGGATTACACACTGAAGCTTTCTTT. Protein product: CASSVEGLHTEAFF.

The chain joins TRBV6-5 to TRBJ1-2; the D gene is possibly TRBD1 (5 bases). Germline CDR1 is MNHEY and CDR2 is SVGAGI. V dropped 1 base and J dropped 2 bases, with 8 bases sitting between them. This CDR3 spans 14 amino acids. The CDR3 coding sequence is TGTGCCAGCAGTTACTTTGAGGGGAACTATGGCTACACCTTC. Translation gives CASSYFEGNYGYTF.

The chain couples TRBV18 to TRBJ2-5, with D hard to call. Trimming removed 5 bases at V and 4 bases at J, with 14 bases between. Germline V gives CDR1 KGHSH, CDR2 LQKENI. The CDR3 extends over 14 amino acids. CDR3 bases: TGTGCCAGCTCAGACGCCCAGATTGGAGAGACCCAGTACTTC. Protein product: CASSDAQIGETQYF.

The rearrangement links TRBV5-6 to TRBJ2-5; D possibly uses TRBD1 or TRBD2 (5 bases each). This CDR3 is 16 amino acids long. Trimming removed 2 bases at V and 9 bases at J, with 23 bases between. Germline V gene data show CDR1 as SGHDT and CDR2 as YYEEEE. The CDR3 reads CASSFLGVSLDKPQYF. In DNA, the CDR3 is TGTGCCAGCAGCTTTTTGGGGGTATCGCTAGACAAACCCCAGTACTTC.

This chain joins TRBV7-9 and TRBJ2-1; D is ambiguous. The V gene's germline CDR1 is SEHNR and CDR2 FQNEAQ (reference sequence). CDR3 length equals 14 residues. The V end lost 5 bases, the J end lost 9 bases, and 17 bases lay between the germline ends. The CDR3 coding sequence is TGTGCCAGCAGCCCAAACTCCCTAGTGCCTGAGCAGTTCTTC. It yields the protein CASSPNSLVPEQFF. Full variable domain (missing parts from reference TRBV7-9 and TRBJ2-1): DTGVSQNPRHKITKRGQNVTFRCDPISEHNRLYWYRQTLGQGPEFLTYFQNEAQLEKSRLLSDRFSAERPKGSFSTLEIQRTEQGDSAMYLCASSPNSLVPEQFFGPGTRLTVL.

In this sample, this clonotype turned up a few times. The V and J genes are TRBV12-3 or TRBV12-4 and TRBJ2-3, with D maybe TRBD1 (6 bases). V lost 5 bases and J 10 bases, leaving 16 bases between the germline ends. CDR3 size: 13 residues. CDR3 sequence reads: CASSTGPATAQYF. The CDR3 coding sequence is TGTGCCAGCAGTACAGGGCCAGCCACGGCGCAGTATTTT.

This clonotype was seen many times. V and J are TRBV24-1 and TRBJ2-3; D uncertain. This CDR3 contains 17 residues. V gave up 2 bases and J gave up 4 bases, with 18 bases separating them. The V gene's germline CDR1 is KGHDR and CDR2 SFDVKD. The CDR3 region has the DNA TGTGCCACCAGTGATTCCCGGACCAGGCCAGTGGCAGATACGCAGTATTTT. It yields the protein CATSDSRTRPVADTQYF.